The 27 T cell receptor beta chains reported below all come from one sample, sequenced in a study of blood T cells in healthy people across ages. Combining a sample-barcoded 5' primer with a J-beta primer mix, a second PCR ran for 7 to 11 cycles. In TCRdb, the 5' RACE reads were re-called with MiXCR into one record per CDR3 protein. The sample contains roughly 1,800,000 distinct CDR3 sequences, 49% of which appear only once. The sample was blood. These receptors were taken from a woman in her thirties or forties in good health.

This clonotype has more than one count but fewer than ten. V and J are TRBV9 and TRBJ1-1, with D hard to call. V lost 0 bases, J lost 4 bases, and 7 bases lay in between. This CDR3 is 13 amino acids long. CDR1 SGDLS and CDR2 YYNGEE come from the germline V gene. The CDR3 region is CASSVGGFTEAFF. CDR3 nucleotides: TGTGCCAGCAGCGTAGGAGGTTTCACTGAAGCTTTCTTT.

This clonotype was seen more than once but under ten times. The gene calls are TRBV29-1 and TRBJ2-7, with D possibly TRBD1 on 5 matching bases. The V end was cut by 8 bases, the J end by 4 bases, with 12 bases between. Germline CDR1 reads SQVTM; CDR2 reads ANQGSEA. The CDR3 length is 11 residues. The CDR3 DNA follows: TGCAGCATTCTAGGGGCTTACGAGCAGTACTTC. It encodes CSILGAYEQYF.

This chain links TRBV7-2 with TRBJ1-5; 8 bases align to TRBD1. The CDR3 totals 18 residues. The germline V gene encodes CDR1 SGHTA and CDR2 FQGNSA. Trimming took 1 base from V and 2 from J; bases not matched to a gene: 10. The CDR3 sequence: CASSLGRTGKGGNQPQHF. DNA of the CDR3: TGTGCCAGCAGCTTAGGGAGGACAGGGAAGGGGGGCAATCAGCCCCAGCATTTT.

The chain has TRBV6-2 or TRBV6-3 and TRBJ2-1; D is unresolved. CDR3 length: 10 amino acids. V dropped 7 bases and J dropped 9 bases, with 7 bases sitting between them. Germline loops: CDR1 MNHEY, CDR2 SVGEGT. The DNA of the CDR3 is TGTGCCAGCAAGGCCGGTGAGCAGTTCTTC. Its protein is CASKAGEQFF.

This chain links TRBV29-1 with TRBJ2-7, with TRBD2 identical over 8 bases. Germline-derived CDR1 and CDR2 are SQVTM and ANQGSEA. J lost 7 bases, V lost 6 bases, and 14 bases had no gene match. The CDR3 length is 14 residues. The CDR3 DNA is TGCAGCGTCGACCTAGGACTAGCCCCCAATGAGCAGTACTTC. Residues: CSVDLGLAPNEQYF.

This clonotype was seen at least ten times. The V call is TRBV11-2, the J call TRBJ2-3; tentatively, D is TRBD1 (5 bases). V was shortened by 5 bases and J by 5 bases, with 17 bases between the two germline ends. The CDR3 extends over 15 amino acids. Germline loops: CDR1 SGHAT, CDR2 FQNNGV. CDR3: CASSPQGGFGDTQYF. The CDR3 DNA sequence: TGTGCCAGCAGCCCGCAGGGTGGTTTTGGAGATACGCAGTATTTT.

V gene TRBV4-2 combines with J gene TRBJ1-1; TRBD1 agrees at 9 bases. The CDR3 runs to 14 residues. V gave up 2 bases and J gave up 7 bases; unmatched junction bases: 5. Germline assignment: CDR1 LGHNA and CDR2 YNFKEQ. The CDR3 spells CASSQKTGGIEAFF. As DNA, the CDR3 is TGTGCCAGCAGCCAAAAGACAGGGGGGATTGAAGCTTTCTTT.

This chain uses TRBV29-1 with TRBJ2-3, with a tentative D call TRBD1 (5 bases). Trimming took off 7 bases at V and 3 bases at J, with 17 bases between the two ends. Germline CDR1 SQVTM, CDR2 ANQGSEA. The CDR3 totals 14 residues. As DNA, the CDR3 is TGCAGCGCCCCAGGGTTAGGTACTACAGATACGCAGTATTTT. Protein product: CSAPGLGTTDTQYF.

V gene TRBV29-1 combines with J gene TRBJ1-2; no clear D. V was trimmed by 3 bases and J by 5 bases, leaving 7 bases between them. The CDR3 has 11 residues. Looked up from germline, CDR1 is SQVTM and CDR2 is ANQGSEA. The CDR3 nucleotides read TGCAGCGTTGAGGCGCTTTATGGCTACACCTTC. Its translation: CSVEALYGYTF.

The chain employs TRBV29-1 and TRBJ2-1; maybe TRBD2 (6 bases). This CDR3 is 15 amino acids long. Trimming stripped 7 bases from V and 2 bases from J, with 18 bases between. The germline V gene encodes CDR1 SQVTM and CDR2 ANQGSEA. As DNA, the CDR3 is TGCAGCGCTGACGACCCGGCGGGGACCTACAATGAGCAGTTCTTC. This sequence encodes CSADDPAGTYNEQFF.

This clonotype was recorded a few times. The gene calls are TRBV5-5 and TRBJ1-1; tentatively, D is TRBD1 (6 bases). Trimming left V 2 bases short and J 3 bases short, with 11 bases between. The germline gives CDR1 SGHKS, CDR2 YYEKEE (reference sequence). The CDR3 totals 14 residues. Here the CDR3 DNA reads TGTGCCAGCAGCTTCCGAGGGGGGGACACTGAAGCTTTCTTT. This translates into CASSFRGGDTEAFF.

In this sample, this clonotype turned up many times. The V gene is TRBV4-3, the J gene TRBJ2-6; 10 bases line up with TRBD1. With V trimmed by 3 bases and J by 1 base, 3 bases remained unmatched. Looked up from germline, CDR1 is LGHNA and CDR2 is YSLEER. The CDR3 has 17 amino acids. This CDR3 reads CASSQTGGDSGANVLTF. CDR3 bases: TGCGCCAGCAGCCAGACAGGGGGCGATTCTGGGGCCAACGTCCTGACTTTC.

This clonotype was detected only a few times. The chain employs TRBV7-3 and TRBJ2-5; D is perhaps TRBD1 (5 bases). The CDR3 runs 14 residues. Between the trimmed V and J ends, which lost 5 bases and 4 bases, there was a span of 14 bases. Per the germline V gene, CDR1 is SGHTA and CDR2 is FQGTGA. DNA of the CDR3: TGTGCCAGCAGCAATGAATTAGGGGTAGAGACCCAGTACTTC. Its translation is CASSNELGVETQYF.

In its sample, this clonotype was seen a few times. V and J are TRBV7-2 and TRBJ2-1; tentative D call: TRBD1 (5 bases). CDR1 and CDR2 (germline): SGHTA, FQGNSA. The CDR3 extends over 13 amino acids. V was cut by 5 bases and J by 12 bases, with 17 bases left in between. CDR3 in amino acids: CASSTQTDLVQFF. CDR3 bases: TGTGCCAGCAGCACCCAGACAGATTTGGTGCAGTTCTTC.

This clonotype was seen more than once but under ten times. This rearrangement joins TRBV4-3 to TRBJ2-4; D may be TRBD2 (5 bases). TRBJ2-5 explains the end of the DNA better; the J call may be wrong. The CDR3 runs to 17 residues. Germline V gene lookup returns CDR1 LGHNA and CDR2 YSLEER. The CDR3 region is CASSQDLSGSRQETQYF. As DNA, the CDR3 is TGCGCCAGCAGCCAAGATTTGTCGGGGTCGAGGCAAGAGACCCAGTACTTC.

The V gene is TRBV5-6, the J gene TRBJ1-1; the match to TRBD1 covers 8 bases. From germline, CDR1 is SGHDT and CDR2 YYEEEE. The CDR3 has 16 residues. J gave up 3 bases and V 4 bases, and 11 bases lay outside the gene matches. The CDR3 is CASSLRTGISYTEAFF. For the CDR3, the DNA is TGTGCCAGCAGCCTAAGGACAGGGATTTCGTACACTGAAGCTTTCTTT.

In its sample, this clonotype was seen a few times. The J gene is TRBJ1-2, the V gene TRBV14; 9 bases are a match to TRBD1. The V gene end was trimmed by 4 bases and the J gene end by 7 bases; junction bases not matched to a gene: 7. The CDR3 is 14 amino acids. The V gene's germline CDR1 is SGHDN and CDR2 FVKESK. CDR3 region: CASSPAGTGIGYTF. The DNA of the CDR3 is TGTGCCAGCAGCCCAGCCGGGACAGGGATTGGCTACACCTTC.

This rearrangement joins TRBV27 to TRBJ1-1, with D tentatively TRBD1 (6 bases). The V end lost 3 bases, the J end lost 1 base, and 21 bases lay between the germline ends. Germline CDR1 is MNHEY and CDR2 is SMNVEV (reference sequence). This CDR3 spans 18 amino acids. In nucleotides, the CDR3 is TGTGCCAGCAGTTTCTACGGACAGCACCCATCAGGGAACACTGAAGCTTTCTTT. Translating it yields CASSFYGQHPSGNTEAFF.

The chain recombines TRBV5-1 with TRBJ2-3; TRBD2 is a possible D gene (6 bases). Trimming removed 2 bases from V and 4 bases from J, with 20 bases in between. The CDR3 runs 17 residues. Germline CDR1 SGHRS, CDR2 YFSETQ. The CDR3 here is CASSLLRLVRGADTQYF. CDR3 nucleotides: TGCGCCAGCAGCTTACTGCGACTAGTTCGCGGTGCAGATACGCAGTATTTT.

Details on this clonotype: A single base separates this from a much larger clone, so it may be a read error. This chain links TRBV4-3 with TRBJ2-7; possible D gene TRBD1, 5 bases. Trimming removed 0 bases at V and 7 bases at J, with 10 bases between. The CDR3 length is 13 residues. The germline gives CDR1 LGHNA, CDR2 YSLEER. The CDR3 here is CASSQEPRTEQYF. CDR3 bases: TGCGCCAGCAGCCAAGAACCGCGGACAGAGCAGTACTTC.

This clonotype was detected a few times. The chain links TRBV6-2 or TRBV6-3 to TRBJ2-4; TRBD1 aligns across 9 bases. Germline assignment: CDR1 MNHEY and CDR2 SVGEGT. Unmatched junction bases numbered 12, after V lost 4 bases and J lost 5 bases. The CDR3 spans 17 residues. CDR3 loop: CASSFSWTGATQNIQYF. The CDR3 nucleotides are TGTGCCAGCAGTTTTTCCTGGACAGGGGCTACACAAAACATTCAGTACTTC.

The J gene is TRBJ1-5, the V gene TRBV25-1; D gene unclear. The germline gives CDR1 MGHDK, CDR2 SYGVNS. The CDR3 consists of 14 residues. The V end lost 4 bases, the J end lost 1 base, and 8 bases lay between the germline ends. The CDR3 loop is CASSVLVSNQPQHF. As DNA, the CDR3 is TGTGCCAGCAGTGTACTGGTAAGCAATCAGCCCCAGCATTTT.

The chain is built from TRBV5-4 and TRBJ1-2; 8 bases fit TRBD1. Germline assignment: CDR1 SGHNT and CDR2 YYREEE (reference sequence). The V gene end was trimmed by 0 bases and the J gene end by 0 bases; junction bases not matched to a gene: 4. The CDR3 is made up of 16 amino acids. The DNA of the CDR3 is TGTGCCAGCAGCTTGGGGGACAGGAGATCTAACTATGGCTACACCTTC. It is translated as CASSLGDRRSNYGYTF.

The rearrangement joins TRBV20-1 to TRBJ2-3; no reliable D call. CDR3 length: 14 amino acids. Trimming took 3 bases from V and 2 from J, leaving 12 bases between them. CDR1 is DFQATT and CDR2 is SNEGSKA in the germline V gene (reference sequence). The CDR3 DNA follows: TGCAGTGCTAGCCTTAACCGGCCCACAGATACGCAGTATTTT. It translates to CSASLNRPTDTQYF.

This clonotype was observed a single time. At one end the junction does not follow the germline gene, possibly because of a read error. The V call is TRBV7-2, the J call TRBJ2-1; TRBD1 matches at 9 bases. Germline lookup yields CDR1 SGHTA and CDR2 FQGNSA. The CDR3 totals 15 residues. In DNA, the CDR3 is TGTGCCAACAGCTTATACGGACAGGGGAGGGATGAGCAGTTCTTC. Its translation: CANSLYGQGRDEQFF.

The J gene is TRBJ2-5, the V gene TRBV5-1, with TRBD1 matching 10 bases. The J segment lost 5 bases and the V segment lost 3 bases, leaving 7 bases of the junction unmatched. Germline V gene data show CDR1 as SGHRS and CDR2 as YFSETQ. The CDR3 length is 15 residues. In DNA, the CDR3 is TGCGCCAGCAGCTGGGGGACAGGGGTTACGGAGACCCAGTACTTC. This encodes CASSWGTGVTETQYF.

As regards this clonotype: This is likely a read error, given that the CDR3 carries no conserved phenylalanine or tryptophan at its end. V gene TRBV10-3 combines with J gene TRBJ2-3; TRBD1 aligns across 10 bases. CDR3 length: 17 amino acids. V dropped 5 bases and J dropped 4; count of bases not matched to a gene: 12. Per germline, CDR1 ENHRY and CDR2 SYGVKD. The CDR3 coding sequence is TGTGCCATCAGTCAGAGGTCGGGACAGGGGCCCGCAGATACGCAGTATTAT. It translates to CAISQRSGQGPADTQYY.